Listed below are T cell receptor beta chains from one sample, sequenced in a study of T-cell reconstitution after alpha-beta-depleted transplantation in children. TCRdb itself ran the PCR reads through MiXCR, one entry per CDR3 protein. The repertoire holds hundreds of thousands of distinct CDR3 sequences, around 16% seen once, with approximately 29% in the top ten. Sequenced material: PBMCs, mostly from graft donor cells, taken 360 days after TCRalphabeta/CD19-depleted stem cell transplant. The receptors were sampled from a boy in the first two years of life who had a stem cell transplant for Wiskott-Aldrich syndrome, so the T cells may come from the graft donor. Both conserved end residues are part of each CDR3. D genes are given only for firm matches. The size of a clone is reported for some rows only, either as once, few or many, or as a class for expanded clones.

TRBV20-1	-	12	-	TRBJ2-2	TGCAGTGCTCCAGTGACGGGCGGGGAGCTGTTTTTT	CSAPVTGGELFF
TRBV12-3/TRBV12-4	many	14	TRBD1	TRBJ2-7	TGTGCCAGCAGCTTACGGACAGGGGCCTACGAGCAGTACTTC	CASSLRTGAYEQYF
TRBV12-3/TRBV12-4	-	16	TRBD2	TRBJ2-5	TGTGCCAGCACCCAACTAGCGGGACCTTCCCAAGAGACCCAGTACTTC	CASTQLAGPSQETQYF
TRBV5-1	-	16	-	TRBJ2-7	TGCGCCAGCAGCTTGGCGATGGGTCAGTCTTACTACGAGCAGTACTTC	CASSLAMGQSYYEQYF
TRBV5-1	many	15	TRBD1	TRBJ2-1	TGCGCCAGCAGCCGTGACAGGGGGCCCTACAATGAGCAGTTCTTC	CASSRDRGPYNEQFF
TRBV6-2/TRBV6-3	few	15	-	TRBJ2-3	TGTGCCAGCAGTTACGTCGCGGGGAGCACAGATACGCAGTATTTT	CASSYVAGSTDTQYF
TRBV9	many	13	-	TRBJ2-2	TGTGCCAGCAGCTTCACGAACACCGGGGAGCTGTTTTTT	CASSFTNTGELFF
TRBV5-1	few	14	TRBD2	TRBJ2-1	TGCGCCAGCAGTCGACTAGCGGGACGCCATGAGCAGTTCTTC	CASSRLAGRHEQFF
TRBV24-1	-	11	-	TRBJ2-5	TGTGCCACCAAGCTAATGGAGACCCAGTACTTC	CATKLMETQYF
TRBV6-5	few	14	-	TRBJ2-7	TGTGCCAGCAGTTACTCGTCCAGTTACTACGAGCAGTACTTC	CASSYSSSYYEQYF
TRBV5-1	few	14	-	TRBJ2-7	TGCGCCAGCAGCTTGGTTGAGTCGGGCTACGAGCAGTACTTC	CASSLVESGYEQYF
TRBV6-2/TRBV6-3	-	12	TRBD1	TRBJ1-5	TGTGCCAGCGGACAGGGTTATCAGCCCCAGCATTTT	CASGQGYQPQHF
TRBV5-1	few	13	-	TRBJ1-2	TGCGCCAGCAGCTTAGGGGCTTCCGCTGGCTACACCTTC	CASSLGASAGYTF
TRBV12-3/TRBV12-4	few	15	TRBD1	TRBJ1-6	TGTGCCAGCAGTTTCGTCGGGACAGATAATTCACCCCTCCACTTT	CASSFVGTDNSPLHF
TRBV20-1	-	15	-	TRBJ1-1	TGCAGTGCCAACGGTGATCCAAAGGGTTCCACTGAAGCTTTCTTT	CSANGDPKGSTEAFF